The 24 T cell receptor beta chains listed next were all sequenced from one sample in a study of metastatic and nonmetastatic thyroid tumors. TCRdb re-clonotyped the PCR reads through MiXCR. The sample contains 25,000 to 40,000 clones, roughly 20% of which appear only once. Ahead of thyroid surgery, no patient had received treatment of any kind. The sequencing input was blood. The receptors stem from a female donor with papillary thyroid cancer or a benign thyroid nodule (not recorded which). Some clones in this sample may be carry-over from other donors' samples.

The chain is built from TRBV5-5 and TRBJ2-7; D not resolved. Trimming shortened V by 5 bases and J by 2 bases, and 8 bases separated the two germline ends. There are 12 residues in the CDR3. The V gene's germline CDR1 is SGHKS and CDR2 YYEKEE (reference sequence). CDR3 loop: CASSFMPYEQYF. CDR3 coding DNA: TGTGCCAGCAGTTTCATGCCCTACGAGCAGTACTTC.

This chain joins TRBV7-2 and TRBJ2-2; 8 bases fit TRBD2. Losses at the gene ends were 5 bases for V and 5 bases for J; bases not matched to a gene: 7. The CDR3 has 15 residues. The germline gives CDR1 SGHTA, CDR2 FQGNSA. The CDR3 reads CASSQDPSGTGELFF. The DNA for the CDR3 is TGTGCCAGCAGCCAAGATCCTAGCGGGACCGGGGAGCTGTTTTTT.

This clone has a count of ten or more. The J gene is TRBJ2-7, the V gene TRBV27; the D gene could be TRBD1 or TRBD2 (5 bases each). V gave up 7 bases and J gave up 2 bases, with 18 bases separating them. Germline values: CDR1 MNHEY, CDR2 SMNVEV (reference sequence). This CDR3 has 15 residues. The chain's CDR3 is CASTDNRPGAYEQYF. The CDR3 DNA reads as TGTGCCAGCACCGATAACAGGCCCGGGGCCTACGAGCAGTACTTC.

This clone qualifies as medium-sized (0.01 to 0.1%). This chain uses TRBV6-1 with TRBJ1-1; TRBD1 aligns across 9 bases. V lost 6 bases and J lost 1; bases outside the gene matches: 6. This CDR3 comprises 15 residues. Germline V lookup: CDR1 MNHNS, CDR2 SASEGT. CDR3 coding DNA: TGTGCCAGCAGGGGGACGGGACAGGGGAACACTGAAGCTTTCTTT. It yields the protein CASRGTGQGNTEAFF.

This clone was seen at least ten times. This chain links TRBV4-3 with TRBJ1-2, with D hard to call. V dropped 2 bases and J dropped 4 bases, with 14 bases sitting between them. The germline V gene has CDR1 LGHNA and CDR2 YSLEER. The CDR3 runs 15 residues. The CDR3 bases are TGCGCCAGCAGCCAACGTTTGAACGGCCCCTATGGCTACACCTTC. This encodes CASSQRLNGPYGYTF.

V gene TRBV29-1 combines with J gene TRBJ2-4; no definite D call. This CDR3 is 14 amino acids long. The V gene lost 4 bases and the J gene lost 4 bases, with 14 bases spanning the gap. Germline assignment: CDR1 SQVTM and CDR2 ANQGSEA. This CDR3 reads CSVGVVQMKNIQYF. The CDR3 nucleotides are TGCAGCGTTGGAGTCGTGCAAATGAAAAACATTCAGTACTTC.

Many counts were recorded for this clone. The chain joins TRBV7-9 to TRBJ1-4; 8 nucleotides line up with TRBD1. Germline V lookup: CDR1 SEHNR, CDR2 FQNEAQ (reference sequence). V lost 4 bases to trimming and J lost 10 bases; unmatched junction nucleotides: 11. CDR3 length equals 15 residues. The DNA for the CDR3 is TGTGCCAGCAGCTCGCCGGGACAGGCGTTATTAAAACTGTTTTTT. Its protein product is CASSSPGQALLKLFF.

This clone has a count of ten or more. This chain links TRBV25-1 with TRBJ1-2, with D uncertain. The germline V gene encodes CDR1 MGHDK and CDR2 SYGVNS. The CDR3 has 11 residues. The CDR3 sequence is CEEGSNYGYTF. The CDR3 DNA reads TGTGAGGAGGGCTCTAACTATGGCTACACCTTC.

This clone has at least ten counts. The chain links TRBV29-1 to TRBJ1-1, with D possibly being TRBD1 (6 bases). Trimming took 5 bases from V and 3 from J, leaving 10 bases between them. The CDR3 has 12 residues. The V gene's germline CDR1 is SQVTM and CDR2 ANQGSEA. CDR3 region: CSVRQEDTEAFF. The CDR3 region has the DNA TGCAGCGTTCGACAGGAAGACACTGAAGCTTTCTTT.

This clone was seen ten or more times. The chain is built from TRBV5-1 and TRBJ1-6; 10 bases match TRBD1. The CDR3 is 16 amino acids. J gave up 7 bases and V 2 bases, and 6 bases lay outside the gene matches. The germline V gene encodes CDR1 SGHRS and CDR2 YFSETQ. This CDR3 is CASSFYGTGVNSPLHF. The CDR3, as DNA: TGCGCCAGCAGCTTCTACGGGACAGGGGTAAATTCACCCCTCCACTTT. The whole variable domain, filled in from reference TRBV5-1 and TRBJ1-6, reads KAGVTQTPRYLIKTRGQQVTLSCSPISGHRSVSWYQQTPGQGLQFLFEYFSETQRNKGNFPGRFSGRQFSNSRSEMNVSTLELGDSALYLCASSFYGTGVNSPLHFGNGTRLTVT.

This chain connects TRBV6-1 to TRBJ1-6, with D possibly matching TRBD1 (6 bases). Per the germline V gene, CDR1 is MNHNS and CDR2 is SASEGT. The CDR3 extends over 15 amino acids. Trimming pared 6 bases from V and 8 bases from J, leaving 17 bases between. The CDR3 region is CASSLPQGSDSPLHF. In nucleotides, the CDR3 is TGTGCCAGCAGCCTACCACAGGGAAGCGATTCACCCCTCCACTTT.

In this sample, this clone turned up many times. The genes are TRBV19 and TRBJ2-1, with TRBD1 as a possible D gene (6 bases). Germline V gene sequence: CDR1 LNHDA, CDR2 SQIVND (reference sequence). CDR3 length: 13 amino acids. Trimming left V 6 bases short and J 9 bases short, with 15 bases between. The CDR3 nucleotides read TGTGCCAGTAGCAAACACAGGGCGGCTGAGCAGTTCTTC. Its translation: CASSKHRAAEQFF.

This clone was recorded many times. The V gene is TRBV3-1, the J gene TRBJ1-5; D gene ambiguous. From germline, CDR1 is LGHDT and CDR2 YNNKEL (reference sequence). The CDR3 runs 15 residues. Deletions cut 1 base from V and 2 bases from J, with 9 bases between. The DNA for the CDR3 is TGTGCCAGCAGCCAAGGACGGTATGGCAATCAGCCCCAGCATTTT. It encodes CASSQGRYGNQPQHF.

Worth noting for this clone: The germline gene is not matched at one end of the junction; a read error may be the cause. V is TRBV6-1 and J is TRBJ2-1; the D is unclear. The CDR3 has 15 amino acids. Germline CDR1 and CDR2: MNHNS and SASEGT. In nucleotides, the CDR3 is TGTGCCAGCAGCAATACTTGGGCCTCCAACAATGAGCAGTTCTTC. As protein: CASSNTWASNNEQFF.

The chain employs TRBV11-1 and TRBJ2-7; unclear D gene. Germline CDR1 SGHAT, CDR2 FQDESV (reference sequence). V lost 5 bases and J lost 4, with 9 bases in between. The CDR3 loop spans 12 amino acids. CDR3 loop: CASSLLVYEQYF. CDR3 nucleotides: TGTGCCAGCAGCCTACTCGTATACGAGCAGTACTTC.

This clone was observed many times. The CDR3 ends on some other residue instead of the conserved phenylalanine or tryptophan, so this is likely a read error. The DNA is left out, because the CDR3 cannot be placed on it with certainty; the CDR3 is given as TCRdb lists it. The chain has TRBV5-1 and TRBJ1-2; the table's TRBD1 call for D was not verified on the DNA. From germline, CDR1 is SGHRS and CDR2 YFSETQ. A total of 12 residues make up the CDR3, ends included. The CDR3 region is CASSLDGASLHI.

This clone was counted only a few times. The rearrangement links TRBV15 to TRBJ2-7, with D perhaps matching TRBD2 (5 bases). V lost 0 bases and J 3 bases, leaving 6 bases between the germline ends. CDR1 is LNHNV, CDR2 YYDKDF, per germline (reference sequence). The CDR3 is 13 residues long. In DNA form, the CDR3 reads TGTGCCACCAGCAGAGATGCGGGCTACGAGCAGTACTTC. Its protein product is CATSRDAGYEQYF.

There are many counts of this clone. A much bigger clone sits one base away, suggesting this may be a read error. V and J are TRBV19 and TRBJ2-1; D remains unclear. CDR3 length equals 16 residues. Germline V gives CDR1 LNHDA, CDR2 SQIVND (reference sequence). CDR3 amino acids: CASSIDYRSSNNEQFF. The CDR3 DNA reads as TGTGCCAGTAGTATAGATTACCGGAGCTCCAACAATGAGCAGTTCTTC.

This clone is labeled medium-sized. The rearrangement links TRBV6-1 to TRBJ1-6; D call uncertain. The CDR3 totals 13 residues. Trimming cost V 4 bases and J 6 bases, with 7 bases left between them. Germline V CDR1 and CDR2: MNHNS, SASEGT. The CDR3 sequence is CASSGEGNSPLHF. CDR3 bases: TGTGCCAGCAGTGGCGAAGGTAATTCACCCCTCCACTTT.

This clone came up many times. The chain couples TRBV20-1 to TRBJ2-7, with 8 bases that match TRBD2. The CDR3 contains 14 residues. Losses at the gene ends were 0 bases for V and 2 bases for J; bases not matched to a gene: 3. Germline V lookup: CDR1 DFQATT, CDR2 SNEGSKA (reference sequence). CDR3 sequence: CSAREGLAAYEQYF. The CDR3 region has the DNA TGCAGTGCTAGAGAAGGACTAGCAGCCTACGAGCAGTACTTC.

This chain links TRBV2 with TRBJ2-5; a weak D match, TRBD1 (6 bases). Between the trimmed V and J ends, which lost 6 bases and 5 bases, there was a span of 25 bases. Germline CDR1 reads SNHLY; CDR2 reads FYNNEI. This CDR3 has 17 residues. The CDR3 region is CASRQGLAIQRKETQYF. In DNA form, the CDR3 reads TGTGCCAGCAGACAGGGTTTAGCGATCCAACGGAAGGAGACCCAGTACTTC. Full variable domain (rest looked up from reference TRBV2 and TRBJ2-5): EPEVTQTPSHQVTQMGQEVILRCVPISNHLYFYWYRQILGQKVEFLVSFYNNEISEKSEIFDDQFSVERPDGSNFTLKIRSTKLEDSAMYFCASRQGLAIQRKETQYFGPGTRLLVL.

This clone was recorded many times. The chain joins TRBV19 to TRBJ2-5; D remains ambiguous. The germline gives CDR1 LNHDA, CDR2 SQIVND (reference sequence). The CDR3 is 11 residues long. V dropped 10 bases and J dropped 5 bases, with 11 bases sitting between them. The CDR3 here is CATGAAETQYF. The DNA of the CDR3 is TGTGCCACCGGAGCCGCGGAGACCCAGTACTTC.

This clone was seen repeatedly, ten times or more. J is TRBJ2-3 and V is TRBV20-1; 7 bases map to TRBD1. The CDR3 is 14 residues long. Germline assignment: CDR1 DFQATT and CDR2 SNEGSKA (reference sequence). Trimming cost V 6 bases and J 2 bases; bases outside gene matches: 8. The CDR3 DNA is TGCAGTGCCGTACCGGGACAGCTCACAGATACGCAGTATTTT. Protein sequence: CSAVPGQLTDTQYF.

This clone appeared a few times. One junction end does not reproduce the germline sequence, and a read error may be involved. The chain joins TRBV6-2 or TRBV6-3 to TRBJ2-1; 11 bases map to TRBD1. Germline V CDR1 and CDR2: MNHEY, SVGEGT. The CDR3 consists of 16 residues. The CDR3 DNA reads as TGTGCCAGCAGCCCCCAGGCCGGACAGGGGGCAGATGAGCTGTTCTTC. Translated: CASSPQAGQGADELFF.